The 15 T cell receptor beta chains in this list originate from one sample, sequenced in a study of blood T cell repertoires in COVID-19. Clones were read by immunoSEQ multiplex PCR, and TCRdb kept only the in-frame ones, dropping some. This table holds nearly 400,000 clones, roughly 91% found once. The sample consisted of PBMCs or T cells enriched from blood (not recorded which). The origin of the receptors is a woman aged 30 to 39 who had recovered from COVID-19.

The chain combines TRBV27 with TRBJ1-6; unclear D gene. The CDR3 is 14 residues long. V was pared by 3 bases and J by 10 bases, with 13 bases between. CDR1 MNHEY and CDR2 SMNVEV come from the germline V gene (reference sequence). CDR3 sequence: CASSLAGYGSPLHF. The CDR3 coding sequence is TGTGCCAGCAGTTTGGCGGGGTATGGCTCACCCCTCCACTTT.

The rearrangement joins TRBV14 to TRBJ2-1, with 11 bases that match TRBD2. The V segment lost 6 bases and the J segment 2 bases; nucleotides outside the gene matches: 6. The CDR3 runs to 16 residues. Per germline, CDR1 SGHDN and CDR2 FVKESK. The CDR3 reads CASSHLTSGTYNEQFF. CDR3 nucleotides: TGTGCCAGCAGTCATCTGACTAGCGGGACCTACAATGAGCAGTTCTTC.

The chain recombines TRBV3-1 (or the pseudogene TRBV3-2) with TRBJ2-2; weak D call: TRBD2 (5 bases). Trimming removed 7 bases at V and 4 bases at J, with 13 bases between. Germline CDR1 is LGHDT and CDR2 is YNNKEL (reference sequence). The CDR3 spans 14 residues. CDR3 nucleotides: TGTGCCAGCACCCTTAACGCGGGCACCGGGGAGCTGTTTTTT. Protein sequence: CASTLNAGTGELFF.

V usage is TRBV7-6 and J usage is TRBJ2-7; tentative D call: TRBD1 (5 bases). V dropped 4 bases and J dropped 3 bases, with 13 bases sitting between them. Per germline, CDR1 SGHVS and CDR2 FNYEAQ. This CDR3 region has 14 residues. CDR3 loop: CASSSRIGDYEQYF. The DNA of the CDR3 is TGTGCCAGCAGCTCTCGAATAGGGGACTACGAGCAGTACTTC.

This clone appeared once. V usage is TRBV9 and J usage is TRBJ1-6; tentatively, D is TRBD1 (5 bases). Trimming pared 0 bases from V and 10 bases from J, leaving 14 bases between. The CDR3 has 15 residues. Looked up from germline, CDR1 is SGDLS and CDR2 is YYNGEE. For the CDR3, the DNA is TGTGCCAGCAGCGTAGGCCCAGGGACTAACTCACCCCTCCACTTT. Residues: CASSVGPGTNSPLHF.

The V gene is TRBV27, the J gene TRBJ1-1; perhaps TRBD1 as D (6 bases). The germline V gene has CDR1 MNHEY and CDR2 SMNVEV (reference sequence). V was pared by 5 bases and J by 9 bases, with 10 bases between. This CDR3 contains 11 residues. The CDR3 DNA sequence: TGTGCCAGCAGTGACGGACAGAAAGCTTTCTTT. It translates to CASSDGQKAFF.

The chain links TRBV27 to TRBJ1-2; D may be TRBD1 (5 bases). This CDR3 spans 17 amino acids. Germline V CDR1 and CDR2: MNHEY, SMNVEV (reference sequence). Between the trimmed V and J ends, which lost 0 bases and 6 bases, there was a span of 20 bases. The CDR3 nucleotides are TGTGCCAGCAGTTTATCGGCCGCCCGGGGGTCTAGAGATGGCTACACCTTC. Translation gives CASSLSAARGSRDGYTF.

The chain combines TRBV7-2 with TRBJ1-1; 9 bases fit TRBD1. This CDR3 has 17 residues. Germline CDR1 and CDR2: SGHTA and FQGNSA. Losses at the gene ends were 5 bases for V and 4 bases for J; bases not matched to a gene: 14. The CDR3 is CASSLVPGQGRGTEAFF. The CDR3 DNA sequence: TGTGCCAGCAGCCTAGTCCCGGGACAGGGACGGGGCACTGAAGCTTTCTTT.

CDR3 DNA sequence: TGTGCCAGCAGCTTAGCTTTTTTGAAGGACTCCCCCACCGGCACAGATACGCAGTATTTT. The encoded protein is CASSLAFLKDSPTGTDTQYF. This chain connects TRBV7-2 to TRBJ2-3; perhaps TRBD2 as D (5 bases). In germline, CDR1 is SGHTA, CDR2 FQGNSA. The CDR3 runs to 20 residues. The germline V and J ends were trimmed by 0 bases and 1 base, with 23 bases remaining between them.

This chain links TRBV5-8 with TRBJ1-1, with TRBD1 matching over 7 bases. Germline V gives CDR1 SGHTS, CDR2 YDEGEE. After removal of 4 bases from V and 0 bases from J, the junction contained 12 bases not matched to a gene. This CDR3 region has 17 residues. CDR3 bases: TGTGCCAGCAGCCAGAAAACAACTAGGGGGCTGAACACTGAAGCTTTCTTT. Residues: CASSQKTTRGLNTEAFF.

The CDR3 DNA sequence: TGTGCCAGCAGCCAAGGACGGGCCCAGTACTTC. Translating it yields CASSQGRAQYF. The J gene is TRBJ2-5, the V gene TRBV3-1 (or the pseudogene TRBV3-2), with unresolved D. V was trimmed by 1 base and J by 9 bases, leaving 6 bases between them. Germline values: CDR1 LGHDT, CDR2 YNNKEL (reference sequence). This CDR3 comprises 11 residues.

The V gene is TRBV23-1, the J gene TRBJ1-2; 9 bases are a match to TRBD1. TRBV23-1 is treated as an ORF (open reading frame) with a function not yet certain. Unmatched junction bases numbered 21, after V lost 0 bases and J lost 1 base. The CDR3 is 22 amino acids. CDR3 residues: CASSQSWDRERIRGSHNYGYTF. DNA for the CDR3: TGCGCCAGCAGTCAATCTTGGGACAGGGAACGCATAAGGGGTTCTCATAACTATGGCTACACCTTC.

The chain uses TRBV19 and TRBJ2-7; possible D gene TRBD2, 8 bases. V was trimmed by 5 bases and J by 2 bases, leaving 37 bases between them. The CDR3 is 22 residues long. The germline gives CDR1 LNHDA, CDR2 SQIVND (reference sequence). The CDR3 DNA sequence: TGTGCCAGTAGTTCCTTCGGGACAGAGAATAGTTATAGCGGGATTCCAACCTACGAGCAGTACTTC. Residues: CASSSFGTENSYSGIPTYEQYF.

This chain connects TRBV5-1 to TRBJ2-1; D might be TRBD2 (5 bases). Germline V gene data show CDR1 as SGHRS and CDR2 as YFSETQ. Trimming took off 3 bases at V and 8 bases at J, with 9 bases between the two ends. The CDR3 extends over 12 amino acids. The CDR3 loop reads CASSSPGDEQFF. The CDR3 DNA reads TGCGCCAGCAGCTCCCCCGGGGATGAGCAGTTCTTC.

V is TRBV20-1 and J is TRBJ2-5; 8 bases map to TRBD1. CDR3 length: 14 residues. The germline V gene has CDR1 DFQATT and CDR2 SNEGSKA (reference sequence). Germline trimming cut 3 bases from V and 0 bases from J; bases unmatched to any gene: 3. The CDR3 spells CSASTGGYQETQYF. The CDR3 DNA sequence: TGCAGTGCTAGTACAGGGGGGTACCAAGAGACCCAGTACTTC.